A selection of T cell receptor beta chains follows, all from one sample in a study of early T cells in non-severe SARS-CoV-2 infection. TCRdb re-analysed the 5' RACE reads in MiXCR, keeping a single row per CDR3 protein. The table includes under 85,000 distinct CDR3 sequences, 5% detected once. Material: whole blood, obtained at baseline. Every receptor here comes from an adult who was a healthcare worker with PCR-confirmed SARS-CoV-2 infection or an uninfected control (not recorded which). Each CDR3 is given with its conserved first and last residue. Each record gives: V gene, clone size, D gene, J gene, CDR3 protein, CDR3 DNA. A D gene is named only where the DNA matches it firmly. Clone sizes are given selectively: once, few, many, or a class where the clone is expanded.

TRBV28	many	.	TRBJ1-1	CASLSSFLNEVGWRGTKVNTEAFF	TGTGCCAGCCTTTCCAGCTTTTTGAACGAGGTTGGTTGGAGGGGGACAAAAGTGAACACTGAAGCTTTCTTT
TRBV12-3/TRBV12-4	once	.	TRBJ2-3	CASSLGGAYTDTQYF	TGTGCCAGCAGCCTGGGGGGAGCATACACAGATACGCAGTATTTT
TRBV28	many	.	TRBJ2-2	CASSLDRHEKNTGELFF	TGTGCCAGCAGTTTAGACAGACACGAAAAAAACACCGGGGAGCTGTTTTTT
TRBV10-2	few	TRBD1	TRBJ2-7	CASGSGQGSSYEQYF	TGCGCCAGCGGTTCCGGACAGGGGAGCTCCTACGAGCAGTACTTC
TRBV12-2	many	.	TRBJ2-7	CASRLSPSGSSGSYEQYF	TGTGCAAGTCGCTTAAGTCCTAGCGGGAGCTCGGGATCCTACGAGCAGTACTTC
TRBV12-3/TRBV12-4	many	.	TRBJ2-6	CASSHPAGANVLTF	TGTGCCAGCTCCCACCCCGCGGGGGCCAACGTCCTGACTTTC
TRBV20-1	.	TRBD1	TRBJ1-1	CSANKGANTEAFF	TGCAGTGCAAATAAGGGGGCGAACACTGAAGCTTTCTTT
TRBV9	few	.	TRBJ2-2	CASSVVDGNTGELFF	TGTGCCAGCAGCGTAGTGGACGGAAACACCGGGGAGCTGTTTTTT
TRBV6-1	many	.	TRBJ2-7	CASSELGGYSYEQYF	TGTGCCAGCAGTGAATTGGGCGGATACTCCTACGAGCAGTACTTC
TRBV7-8	many	.	TRBJ2-1	CASSLARRPSSYNEQFF	TGTGCCAGCAGCTTAGCGCGGCGCCCGAGCTCCTACAATGAGCAGTTCTTC
TRBV10-2	many	.	TRBJ1-3	CASSEDGSSGNTIYF	TGCGCCAGCAGTGAGGACGGAAGCTCTGGAAACACCATATATTTT
TRBV7-6	many	TRBD1	TRBJ2-5	CASSLAPDRAMETQYF	TGTGCCAGCAGCTTAGCGCCGGACAGGGCAATGGAGACCCAGTACTTC
TRBV11-2	.	.	TRBJ1-1	CASSFWTASNTEAFF	TGTGCCAGCAGCTTCTGGACAGCCAGCAACACTGAAGCTTTCTTT
TRBV5-1	few	.	TRBJ2-7	CASKGSADSYEQYF	TGCGCCAGCAAGGGGTCAGCGGACTCCTACGAGCAGTACTTC
TRBV7-2	few	TRBD1	TRBJ1-2	CASSPAGQGLGYTF	TGTGCCAGCAGCCCGGCCGGACAGGGGCTCGGCTACACCTTC
TRBV27	many	.	TRBJ2-1	CASSLGGVPSGDEQFF	TGTGCCAGCAGTTTAGGAGGGGTCCCCTCAGGGGATGAGCAGTTCTTC
TRBV10-3	many	TRBD1	TRBJ1-2	CAIRTRDREGGYTF	TGTGCCATCAGGACCCGGGACAGGGAGGGCGGCTACACCTTC
TRBV12-3/TRBV12-4	few	.	TRBJ2-3	CASSKSGSTDTQYF	TGTGCCAGCAGTAAAAGCGGGAGCACAGATACGCAGTATTTT
TRBV19	many	TRBD1	TRBJ2-7	CATSGQAPYEQYF	TGTGCCACCTCGGGACAGGCCCCCTACGAGCAGTACTTC
TRBV28	few	.	TRBJ2-7	CASSLERGNYEQYF	TGTGCCAGCAGTTTGGAACGTGGAAACTACGAGCAGTACTTC
TRBV7-9	few	TRBD2	TRBJ2-3	CASSPTSGRDTRTDTQYF	TGTGCCAGCAGTCCTACTAGCGGGAGGGACACACGCACAGATACGCAGTATTTT
TRBV12-3/TRBV12-4	once	.	TRBJ2-6	CASSLIGAGANVLTF	TGTGCCAGCAGTTTAATAGGGGCTGGGGCCAACGTCCTGACTTTC
TRBV24-1	many	.	TRBJ2-1	CATSDPTTYNEQFF	TGTGCCACCAGTGATCCGACCACCTACAATGAGCAGTTCTTC
TRBV20-1	.	.	TRBJ1-5	CSATPSAGNQPQHF	TGCAGTGCTACTCCTTCGGCGGGCAATCAGCCCCAGCATTTT
TRBV5-1	many	.	TRBJ2-7	CASSTSGDTYEQYF	TGCGCCAGCAGCACCTCAGGCGATACTTACGAGCAGTACTTC
TRBV30	many	.	TRBJ1-1	CAWSAALGDTEAFF	TGTGCCTGGAGTGCTGCCTTGGGGGACACTGAAGCTTTCTTT
TRBV27	many	TRBD1	TRBJ2-7	CAGNPTGVHDEQYF	TGTGCCGGGAACCCGACAGGGGTTCATGACGAGCAGTACTTC
TRBV29-1	many	.	TRBJ1-1	CSTKTTALMDTEAFF	TGCAGCACTAAAACGACAGCTCTCATGGACACTGAAGCTTTCTTT
TRBV19	.	.	TRBJ2-1	CATGFSGREQFF	TGTGCCACTGGGTTTAGCGGAAGAGAGCAGTTCTTC
TRBV15	many	TRBD1	TRBJ2-7	CATSIGQGYEQYF	TGTGCCACCAGCATAGGACAGGGCTACGAGCAGTACTTC
TRBV20-1	few	.	TRBJ1-3	CSASDRTSGIGNTIYF	TGCAGTGCCAGTGACAGGACGTCGGGGATAGGAAACACCATATATTTT
TRBV10-3	few	.	TRBJ1-4	CAIRGGRGEKLFF	TGTGCCATCAGGGGTGGACGGGGTGAAAAACTGTTTTTT
TRBV7-2	many	.	TRBJ2-3	CASSFTASTDTQYF	TGTGCCAGCAGCTTTACGGCTAGCACAGATACGCAGTATTTT
TRBV5-4	many	.	TRBJ2-1	CASSPVIAGNNEQFF	TGTGCCAGCAGCCCCGTGATAGCAGGGAACAATGAGCAGTTCTTC
TRBV20-1	many	.	TRBJ1-1	CSALPGLIAFF	TGCAGTGCTCTTCCGGGACTGATCGCTTTCTTT
TRBV3-1	few	.	TRBJ1-4	CASSQEGRAGVF	TGTGCCAGCAGCCAAGAGGGTCGTGCTGGGGTTTTT
TRBV27	.	.	TRBJ2-7	CASSPGRFAEQYF	TGTGCCAGCAGCCCAGGGCGCTTCGCTGAGCAGTACTTC
TRBV7-7	many	TRBD2	TRBJ2-3	CASSPRLALGTDTQYF	TGTGCCAGCAGCCCCAGACTAGCCCTTGGAACAGATACGCAGTATTTT
TRBV7-7	.	TRBD1	TRBJ2-1	CASSPWTGGDYNEQFF	TGTGCCAGCAGCCCCTGGACAGGGGGGGACTACAATGAGCAGTTCTTC
TRBV7-2	.	TRBD1	TRBJ1-4	CASRAGTALSEKLFF	TGTGCCAGCAGAGCCGGGACAGCGTTGTCCGAAAAACTGTTTTTT
TRBV29-1	few	.	TRBJ1-2	CSVPSRGDAYGYTF	TGCAGCGTCCCTTCGAGGGGGGATGCGTATGGCTACACCTTC
TRBV28	few	.	TRBJ2-7	CASSVRRLLYEQYF	TGTGCCAGCAGTGTCCGGCGTCTTCTTTACGAGCAGTACTTC
TRBV18	many	.	TRBJ1-5	CASSPGPRQPQHF	TGTGCCAGCTCACCAGGGCCCAGGCAGCCCCAGCATTTT